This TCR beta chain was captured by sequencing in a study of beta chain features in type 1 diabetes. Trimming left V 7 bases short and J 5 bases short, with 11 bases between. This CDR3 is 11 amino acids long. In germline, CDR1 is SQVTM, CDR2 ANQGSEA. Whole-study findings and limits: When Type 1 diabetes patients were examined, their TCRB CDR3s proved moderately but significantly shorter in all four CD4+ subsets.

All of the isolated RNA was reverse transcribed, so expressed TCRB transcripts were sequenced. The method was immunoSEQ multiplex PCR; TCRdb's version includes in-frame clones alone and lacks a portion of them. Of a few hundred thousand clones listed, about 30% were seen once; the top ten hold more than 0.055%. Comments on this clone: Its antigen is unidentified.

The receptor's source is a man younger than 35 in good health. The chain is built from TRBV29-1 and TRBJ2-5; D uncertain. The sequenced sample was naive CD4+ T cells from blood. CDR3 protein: CSGWLLETQYF. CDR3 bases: TGCAGCGGGTGGTTGCTGGAGACCCAGTACTTC.